One and the same sample provided the 13 T cell receptor beta chains below, sequenced in a study of immune evolution from preneoplasia to lung adenocarcinoma. Repertoires were generated with immunoSEQ multiplex PCR, while TCRdb's copy carries only in-frame clones and drops some. The sample yields about 6,600 clones, around three quarters seen once. Material for sequencing was FFPE lung adenocarcinoma in situ tissue. Receptors originate from a person aged 60-79 years with lung adenocarcinoma.

The chain recombines TRBV10-3 with TRBJ2-1; D not resolved. The ends were cut back, 6 bases at V and 2 bases at J, with 17 bases in the middle. The CDR3 contains 16 residues. The germline gives CDR1 ENHRY, CDR2 SYGVKD. Written as DNA, the CDR3 is TGTGCCATCAGGGAATCCAAGGACCTCACCTACAATGAGCAGTTCTTC. Translating gives CAIRESKDLTYNEQFF.

This clone was counted once. The genes are TRBV5-8 and TRBJ2-7; 9 positions match TRBD2. Germline V gives CDR1 SGHTS, CDR2 YDEGEE. The CDR3 spans 14 residues. V trimming: 1 base; J trimming: 1 base; junction bases outside the gene matches: 0. The CDR3 DNA reads TGTGCCAGCAGCTTGACTAGCGGGTCCTACGAGCAGTACTTC. Its translation is CASSLTSGSYEQYF.

J is TRBJ1-2 and V is TRBV5-6; TRBD1 is a possible D gene (5 bases). V gave up 4 bases and J gave up 4 bases, with 17 bases separating them. Germline-derived CDR1 and CDR2 are SGHDT and YYEEEE. The CDR3 contains 15 residues. The CDR3 loop reads CASSPTYQGSYGYTF. In DNA form, the CDR3 reads TGTGCCAGCAGCCCCACATATCAGGGTTCCTATGGCTACACCTTC.

This chain's CDR3 is CASTPGGREAFF. CDR3 DNA sequence: TGTGCCAGCACCCCCGGGGGGAGGGAAGCTTTCTTT. This rearrangement joins TRBV25-1 to TRBJ1-1, with TRBD1 as a possible D gene (5 bases). V shed 7 bases and J shed 8 bases, with 14 bases lying between them. This CDR3 is 12 amino acids long. CDR1 is MGHDK and CDR2 is SYGVNS in the germline V gene.

V and J are TRBV5-4 and TRBJ1-1; weak D call: TRBD1 (6 bases). Trimming took 0 bases from V and 2 from J, leaving 8 bases between them. Per the germline V gene, CDR1 is SGHNT and CDR2 is YYREEE (reference sequence). There are 14 residues in the CDR3. The DNA of the CDR3 is TGTGCCAGCAGCTTGGCCAGGGGCAACACTGAAGCTTTCTTT. Translated: CASSLARGNTEAFF.

The J gene is TRBJ2-3, the V gene TRBV7-1; D may be TRBD1 (6 bases). TRBV7-1 carries the ORF label, with uncertain function. The CDR3 length is 16 residues. V lost 4 bases to trimming and J lost 3 bases, with 17 bases between them. As DNA, the CDR3 is TGTGCCAGCAGCTTCAGGACAGCCGTCGCTACAGATACGCAGTATTTT. Its protein is CASSFRTAVATDTQYF.

The V call is TRBV14, the J call TRBJ1-4, with 7 bases matching TRBD1. The CDR3 spans 15 residues. Trimming removed 4 bases from V and 8 bases from J; junction bases left unmatched: 10. CDR1 is SGHDN and CDR2 is FVKESK in the germline V gene. The DNA of the CDR3 is TGTGCCAGCAGCCTCCCTAGGGGGCGGCGCGAAAAACTGTTTTTT. Translation: CASSLPRGRREKLFF.

CDR3 coding DNA: TGTGCCAGCAGCTTAATATTGCCCTCGGGACAGGAAGCTTTCTTT. Translated: CASSLILPSGQEAFF. This chain connects TRBV7-9 to TRBJ1-1, with 7 bases that match TRBD1. CDR3 length: 15 residues. J lost 8 bases, V lost 2 bases, and 11 bases had no gene match. Germline V gene lookup returns CDR1 SEHNR and CDR2 FQNEAQ (reference sequence).

This chain uses TRBV12-5 with TRBJ2-6, with D possibly being TRBD1 (5 bases). V gave up 5 bases and J gave up 5 bases, with 22 bases separating them. Germline V gene sequence: CDR1 LGHNT, CDR2 FRNRAP. The length of the CDR3 is 18 residues. The DNA of the CDR3 is TGTGCTAGTGGTCAGTTTGCTGCAGGACAAAGTCGGGCCAACGTCCTGACTTTC. Its translation: CASGQFAAGQSRANVLTF.

V is TRBV9 and J is TRBJ2-7, with 11 bases that match TRBD1. Germline V CDR1 and CDR2: SGDLS, YYNGEE. This CDR3 comprises 14 residues. Trimming took 3 bases from V and 3 from J; bases not matched to a gene: 2. Written as DNA, the CDR3 is TGTGCCAGCAGCGAGGGACAGGGGGACTACGAGCAGTACTTC. Encoded protein: CASSEGQGDYEQYF.

J is TRBJ2-5 and V is TRBV4-1; D tentatively reads TRBD1 or TRBD2 (6 bases each). CDR3 length equals 17 residues. Per the germline V gene, CDR1 is MGHRA and CDR2 is YSYEKL. Trimming took 0 bases from V and 2 from J, leaving 16 bases between them. CDR3 protein: CASSQDRSGAQQETQYF. In DNA form, the CDR3 reads TGCGCCAGCAGCCAAGATCGGTCGGGGGCTCAACAAGAGACCCAGTACTTC.

The chain has TRBV18 and TRBJ1-3; weak D call: TRBD1 (5 bases). V lost 3 bases to trimming and J lost 0 bases, with 9 bases between them. This CDR3 contains 15 residues. CDR1 and CDR2 from the germline V gene are KGHSH and LQKENI. In DNA, the CDR3 is TGTGCCAGCTCACCGCCAGGGTTCTCTGGAAACACCATATATTTT. Its translation: CASSPPGFSGNTIYF.

A remark on this clone: With a much larger clone just one base away, this may be a read error. This rearrangement joins TRBV6-5 to TRBJ1-2; 7 bases align to TRBD1. The V segment lost 6 bases and the J segment 1 base; nucleotides outside the gene matches: 2. There are 13 residues in the CDR3. Germline CDR1 reads MNHEY; CDR2 reads SVGAGI. The DNA of the CDR3 is TGTGCCAGCAGCCGGGACAGTAACTATGGCTACACCTTC. Its translation is CASSRDSNYGYTF.